This TCR beta chain was observed in a study of TIL therapy for anti-PD-1-resistant metastatic lung cancer. The libraries were made with immunoSEQ v3. Generated by immunoSEQ multiplex PCR, the TCRdb table keeps only in-frame clones and is missing some. The table lists 50,000 to 65,000 clones, approximately 75% of them singletons. Trimming pared 2 bases from V and 1 base from J, leaving 4 bases between. The CDR3 extends over 13 amino acids. Germline assignment: CDR1 MNHEY and CDR2 SMNVEV (reference sequence). A single count supports this clone. Time point here: pre-treatment sample, taken before nivolumab and TIL therapy.

The TCR was taken from a person between 30 and 80 years old with non-small cell lung cancer. This chain uses TRBV27 with TRBJ2-3; D uncertain. Sequencing was performed on blood, taken at baseline. The CDR3 DNA reads as TGTGCCAGCAGTTTAGCGGGCACAGATACGCAGTATTTT. It translates to CASSLAGTDTQYF.